This is a list of T cell receptor beta chains from one sample in a study of T-cell reconstitution after alpha-beta-depleted transplantation in children. TCRdb passed the PCR reads through MiXCR, listing each CDR3 protein once. The repertoire includes about 420,000 distinct CDR3 sequences, 15% to 20% of them detected once, and 25% to 30% sits in the top ten. Sequences were derived from PBMCs, mostly from graft donor cells, sampled 360 days after TCRalphabeta/CD19-depleted stem cell transplant. Every receptor here comes from a boy under two years old who had a stem cell transplant for Wiskott-Aldrich syndrome, so the T cells may come from the graft donor. CDR3s include the opening cysteine and the closing phenylalanine or tryptophan. Fields, in order: J gene, V gene, D gene, clone size, CDR3 DNA, CDR3 protein. The D gene is left open where the match is weak. Size tells how often a clone was seen (once, few, many) or the class of an expanded clone, and some rows leave it out.

TRBJ2-3	TRBV19	NA	few	TGTGCCACTCGGAAGGGGCCCTCCACCACAGATACGCAGTATTTT	CATRKGPSTTDTQYF
TRBJ2-3	TRBV20-1	TRBD1	many	TGCAGTGCTAGCTTTAGGGGGCGCACAGATACGCAGTATTTT	CSASFRGRTDTQYF
TRBJ1-2	TRBV27	NA	few	TGTGCCAGCTGTAATAACCCCTATGGCTACACCTTC	CASCNNPYGYTF
TRBJ2-6	TRBV2	TRBD1	NA	TGTGCCTTCAGTTTATCGGACAGGGACCCCACCGGGGCCAACGTCCTGACTTTC	CAFSLSDRDPTGANVLTF
TRBJ2-3	TRBV2	NA	many	TGTGCCAGCAGTGATAGAGGATATACGCAGTATTTT	CASSDRGYTQYF
TRBJ2-1	TRBV3-1	TRBD2	NA	TGTGCCAGCAGCCAAGGGAGACTAGCGGGGGGGCCCGATGAGCAGTTCTTC	CASSQGRLAGGPDEQFF
TRBJ2-1	TRBV24-1	TRBD2	few	TGTGCCACCAGTGACGGTAAGACTAGCGTGATCAAGAATGAGCAGTTCTTC	CATSDGKTSVIKNEQFF
TRBJ1-1	TRBV7-2	NA	few	TGTGCCAGCAGCGTGGCCCGGGGAGCTTTCTTT	CASSVARGAFF
TRBJ1-1	TRBV25-1	NA	few	TGTGCCAGCAGCCCCTCGGGTTTCAGCACTGAAGCTTTCTTT	CASSPSGFSTEAFF
TRBJ2-1	TRBV6-1	TRBD2	few	TGTGCCAGCAGTGTAGCGGGAGGATGGTACAATGAGCAGTTCTTC	CASSVAGGWYNEQFF
TRBJ2-3	TRBV29-1	TRBD2	NA	TGCAGCGTTGACCCTGGGGGGGTAACAGATACGCAGTATTTT	CSVDPGGVTDTQYF
TRBJ1-2	TRBV7-9	NA	NA	TGTGCCAGCAGCTACAGATACCATGGCTACACCTTC	CASSYRYHGYTF
TRBJ2-1	TRBV7-2	NA	many	TGTGCCAGCAGCTTAAGGCTAGTGGAAAATGAGCAGTTCTTC	CASSLRLVENEQFF
TRBJ1-4	TRBV12-3/TRBV12-4	NA	NA	TGTGCCAGCAGTTCTCTTGACAGCCTAAATGAAAAACTGTTTTTT	CASSSLDSLNEKLFF
TRBJ1-4	TRBV7-9	TRBD1	NA	TGTGCCAGCAGCTTAATATGGGGACAGAAAAATGAAAAACTGTTTTTT	CASSLIWGQKNEKLFF
TRBJ2-1	TRBV14	TRBD2	few	TGTGCCAGCAGCACACTAGCGTCTAACTCCTACAATGAGCAGTTCTTC	CASSTLASNSYNEQFF
TRBJ2-7	TRBV11-2	NA	NA	TGTGCCAGCAGCTTAGGATACCAGGGACTTCCTAGGGACGAGCAGTACTTC	CASSLGYQGLPRDEQYF
TRBJ1-2	TRBV12-3/TRBV12-4	TRBD1	many	TGTGCCAGCAGTTTGGTCAGGGGGTTTGGCTACACCTTC	CASSLVRGFGYTF
TRBJ2-7	TRBV15	NA	NA	TGTGCCACCAGCAGAGAAGGGCCCGAGCAGTACTTC	CATSREGPEQYF
TRBJ2-5	TRBV4-3	NA	NA	TGCGCCAGCAGCCGGGAAATGTGGGGGACCCAGTACTTC	CASSREMWGTQYF
TRBJ2-7	TRBV4-3	TRBD1	many	TGCGCCAGCAGCCAAGGGACAGGCACCTACGAGCAGTACTTC	CASSQGTGTYEQYF
TRBJ1-2	TRBV12-3/TRBV12-4	NA	NA	TGTGCCAGCAGTTTGCGGACAGCCTATGGCTACACCTTC	CASSLRTAYGYTF
TRBJ1-5	TRBV2	NA	few	TGTGCCAGCAGTGACCCTCCGCCTCAGCCCCAGCATTTT	CASSDPPPQPQHF
TRBJ2-7	TRBV4-3	TRBD2	few	TGCGCCAGCAGCCATAGACTAGCGGGAATCTACGAGCAGTACTTC	CASSHRLAGIYEQYF
TRBJ2-7	TRBV6-2/TRBV6-3	NA	few	TGTGCCAGCAGCAGCCCTCCCACACTGGAGCTTACCTACGAGCAGTACTTC	CASSSPPTLELTYEQYF
TRBJ2-2	TRBV7-8	NA	NA	TGTGCCAGCACCACGGCGTCCGTGAACACCGGGGAGCTGTTTTTT	CASTTASVNTGELFF